The subject of this entry is one TCR beta chain. Antigen specificity is unknown. This sample was taken from a study of CD8 T cells in Susac syndrome. V trimming: 8 bases; J trimming: 2 bases; junction bases outside the gene matches: 14. The germline V gene has CDR1 SEHNR and CDR2 FQNEAQ (reference sequence). The CDR3 is made up of 18 amino acids. The multiple sclerosis controls were treatment-naive patients affected by stable or active relapsing-remitting disease. CD8+ and CD4+ T cells were negatively isolated; TEMRA cells were FACS-enriched. Notes on the study in general: The study recognized that the number of individuals in its TCR sequencing and HLA analysis was relatively small.

An amount of RNA that ranged from 0.5 to 1 ug was reverse transcribed with random hexamers. Coverage of TCR beta CDR3 amplification by immunoSEQ multiplex PCR extended to 54 Vbeta and 13 Jbeta. TCRdb passed the immunoSEQ multiplex PCR reads through MiXCR, listing each CDR3 protein once. The sample includes around 160,000 distinct CDR3 sequences, approximately 95% of them seen just once. This chain uses TRBV7-9 with TRBJ2-6; 8 nucleotides agree with TRBD1. Sequenced sample: CD4+ T cells from PBMCs. The clonotype comes from a human donor with multiple sclerosis. CDR3: CASCSRQGLLPGANVLTF. For the CDR3, the DNA is TGTGCCAGCTGCTCACGACAGGGGCTCCTTCCTGGGGCCAACGTCCTGACTTTC.